The TCR beta chain described here comes from a study of T cell responses to AZD1222 COVID-19 vaccine. Whole-study results and caveats: The donor cohort was predominantly white British with a female majority, and clonal diversity may have been underestimated.

Sequencing used immunoSEQ multiplex PCR; TCRdb keeps in-frame clones, though not all of them. The table has 200,000 to 250,000 clones, about 92% seen once. CDR3 length: 17 residues. V dropped 4 bases and J dropped 4; count of bases not matched to a gene: 11. Germline CDR1 and CDR2: SGHDN and FVKESK. As concerns this clone: Its antigen is undetermined.

This receptor was taken from an adult in good health. The chain links TRBV14 to TRBJ1-2; 11 bases map to TRBD1. The sequencing here drew on peripheral blood, taken on day 0 of MenACWY control vaccination. The CDR3 DNA follows: TGTGCCAGCAGCCCCCGGGACAGGGGGAGATTGAGCTATGGCTACACCTTC. It is translated as CASSPRDRGRLSYGYTF.